This T cell receptor (beta chain) was identified during a study of T-cell memory formation after mild COVID-19. General study points: Cross-reactive memory appears to have joined, as suggested by some responding clones showing up in pre-infection memory. Shrinking CD4+ clones were chiefly CM and EM; CD8+ ones were chiefly EMRA.

This clonotype was detected many times. Its antigen is not known. 5'RACE, which relied on constant-segment primers, yielded TCR alpha and TCR beta cDNA libraries carrying sample barcodes and UMIs. Via MiXCR, TCRdb re-called the 5' RACE reads, giving one row per CDR3 protein. The table has about 170,000 distinct CDR3 sequences, approximately 12% seen once. This TCR derives from a man between 18 and 35 years old who had mild COVID-19 (a few samples of this study predate the infection). Cell type and time point are not known. Input material: PBMCs or a T cell subset sorted from them (not recorded which).

The CDR3 sequence is CASSQSRATDTQYF. In DNA, the CDR3 is TGTGCCAGCAGTCAATCGAGGGCCACAGATACGCAGTATTTT. This chain uses TRBV5-5 with TRBJ2-3; possible D gene TRBD2, 5 bases. CDR3 length equals 14 residues. Deletions cut 5 bases from V and 2 bases from J, with 12 bases between. CDR1 is SGHKS and CDR2 is YYEKEE in the germline V gene (reference sequence).